The T cell receptor (beta chain) under discussion was sequenced for a study of blood T cell repertoires in COVID-19. About the research overall: Samples came from the United States, Italy and Spain, spanning acute and convalescent COVID-19.

The CDR3 runs 16 residues. V lost 1 base and J 4 bases, leaving 14 bases between the germline ends. CDR1 is LGHNA and CDR2 is YSLEER in the germline V gene. The method was immunoSEQ multiplex PCR; TCRdb's version includes in-frame clones alone and lacks a portion of them. The table records about 140,000 clones, 86% of them present only once. Participants came from roughly 25 US areas, aged roughly 18 to 89 years. Assignment of participants to cohorts was predicated upon participant-reported clinical history. Donors in Cohort 3 counted as recovered after two negative PCRs, clearance, or symptom resolution. This clone was seen a few times.

The sequenced material came from PBMCs or T cells enriched from blood (not recorded which). The chain has TRBV4-3 and TRBJ1-5; D is possibly TRBD1 (5 bases). This clonotype originated in a man aged 45-65 years who had recovered from COVID-19. The CDR3 sequence is CASSQVKGLGNQPQHF. The CDR3 DNA follows: TGCGCCAGCAGCCAAGTAAAGGGGCTGGGGAATCAGCCCCAGCATTTT.